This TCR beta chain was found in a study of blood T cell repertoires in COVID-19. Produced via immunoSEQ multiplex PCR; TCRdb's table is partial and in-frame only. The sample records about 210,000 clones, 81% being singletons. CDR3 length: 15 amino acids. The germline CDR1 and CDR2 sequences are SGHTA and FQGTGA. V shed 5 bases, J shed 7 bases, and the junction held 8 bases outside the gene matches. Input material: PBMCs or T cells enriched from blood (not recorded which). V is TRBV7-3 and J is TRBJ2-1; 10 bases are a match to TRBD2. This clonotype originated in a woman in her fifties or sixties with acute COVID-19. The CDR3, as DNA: TGTGCCAGCAGCGAAAACAGGGGACTAGCGAATGAGCAGTTCTTC. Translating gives CASSENRGLANEQFF.